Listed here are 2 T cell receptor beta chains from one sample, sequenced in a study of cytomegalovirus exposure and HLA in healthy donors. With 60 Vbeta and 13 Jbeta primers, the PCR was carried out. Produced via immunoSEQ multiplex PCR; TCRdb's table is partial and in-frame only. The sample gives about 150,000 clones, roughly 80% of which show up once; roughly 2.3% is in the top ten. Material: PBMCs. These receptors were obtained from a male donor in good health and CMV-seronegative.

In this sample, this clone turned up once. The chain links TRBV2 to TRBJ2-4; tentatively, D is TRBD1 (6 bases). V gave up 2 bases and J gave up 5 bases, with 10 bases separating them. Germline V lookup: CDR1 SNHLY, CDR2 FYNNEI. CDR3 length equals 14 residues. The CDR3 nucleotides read TGTGCCAGCAGTGAATACAGGGCCGAAAACATTCAGTACTTC. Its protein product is CASSEYRAENIQYF.

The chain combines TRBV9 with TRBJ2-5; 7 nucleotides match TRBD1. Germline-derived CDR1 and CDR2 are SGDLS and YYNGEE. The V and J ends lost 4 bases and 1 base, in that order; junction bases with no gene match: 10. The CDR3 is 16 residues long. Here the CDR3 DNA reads TGTGCCAGCAGCATGGAGACAGGGTCACCCCAAGAGACCCAGTACTTC. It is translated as CASSMETGSPQETQYF.